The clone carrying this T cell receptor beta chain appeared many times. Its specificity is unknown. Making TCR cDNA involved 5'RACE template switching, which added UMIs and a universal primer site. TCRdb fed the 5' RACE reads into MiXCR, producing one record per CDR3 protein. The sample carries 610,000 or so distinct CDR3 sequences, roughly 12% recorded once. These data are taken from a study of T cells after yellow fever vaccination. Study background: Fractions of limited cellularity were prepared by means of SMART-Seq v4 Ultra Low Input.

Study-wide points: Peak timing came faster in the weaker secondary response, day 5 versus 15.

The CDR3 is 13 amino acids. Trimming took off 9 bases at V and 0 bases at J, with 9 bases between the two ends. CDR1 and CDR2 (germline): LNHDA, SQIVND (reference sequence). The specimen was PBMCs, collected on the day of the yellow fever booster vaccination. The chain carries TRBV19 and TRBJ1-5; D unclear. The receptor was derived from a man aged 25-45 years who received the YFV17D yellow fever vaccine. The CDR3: CASSLRSNQPQHF. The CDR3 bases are TGTGCCAGCAGTTTACGTAGCAATCAGCCCCAGCATTTT.